The 13 T cell receptor beta chains below were found in one sample sequenced in a study of blood T cell repertoires in COVID-19. Profiled with immunoSEQ multiplex PCR; TCRdb holds only in-frame clones, not every one. This table has under 55,000 clones, roughly 80% appearing once. The sample was peripheral blood. The receptors were sampled from a human donor in a cohort sampled during active COVID-19.

V gene TRBV7-2 combines with J gene TRBJ2-3, with 9 positions matching TRBD2. CDR3 length equals 15 residues. CDR1 SGHTA and CDR2 FQGNSA come from the germline V gene. Trimming at V came to 1 base and at J to 8 bases, leaving 7 bases not matched to a gene. The CDR3 reads CASSLVSGGQGTQYF. CDR3 sequence (DNA): TGTGCCAGCAGCTTAGTTAGCGGGGGCCAGGGTACGCAGTATTTT.

This clone was seen just once. V usage is TRBV2 and J usage is TRBJ2-1, with D perhaps TRBD2 (5 bases). V was clipped by 6 bases and J by 4 bases, with 16 bases between them. The CDR3 is made up of 15 amino acids. Germline CDR1 and CDR2: SNHLY and FYNNEI. The DNA for the CDR3 is TGTGCCAGCAGCGAAAGCGGAGTCTTTTACAATGAGCAGTTCTTC. Its translation is CASSESGVFYNEQFF.

CDR3 nucleotides: TGTGCCAGCAGCTTTCGGACTCGAAGGCCTGAGCAGTTCTTC. Protein: CASSFRTRRPEQFF. V usage is TRBV11-1 and J usage is TRBJ2-1, with a possible D match to TRBD2 (5 bases). Per the germline V gene, CDR1 is SGHAT and CDR2 is FQDESV (reference sequence). Trimming stripped 3 bases from V and 9 bases from J, with 15 bases between. CDR3 length equals 14 residues.

The genes are TRBV24-1 and TRBJ2-7; 7 bases are shared with TRBD1. V lost 5 bases to trimming and J lost 2 bases; unmatched junction nucleotides: 5. CDR1 is KGHDR and CDR2 is SFDVKD in the germline V gene. There are 14 residues in the CDR3. The CDR3 sequence: CATSGTGNTYEQYF. In nucleotides, the CDR3 is TGTGCCACCAGTGGGACAGGAAACACCTACGAGCAGTACTTC.

This chain links TRBV6-5 with TRBJ2-3; weak D call: TRBD2 (5 bases). The CDR3 spans 14 residues. The germline CDR1 and CDR2 sequences are MNHEY and SVGAGI. Trimming took 9 bases from V and 0 from J, leaving 13 bases between them. The CDR3 region is CASGLLESTDTQYF. For the CDR3, the DNA is TGTGCCAGTGGACTCCTAGAAAGCACAGATACGCAGTATTTT.

This clone was recorded a few times. The rearrangement joins TRBV30 to TRBJ2-1; D is uncertain. The V gene lost 5 bases and the J gene lost 4 bases, with 15 bases spanning the gap. The CDR3 runs 14 residues. CDR1 GTSNPN and CDR2 SVGIG come from the germline V gene (reference sequence). The CDR3 region is CAWASGALYNEQFF. The CDR3, as DNA: TGTGCCTGGGCTAGTGGAGCTCTATACAATGAGCAGTTCTTC.

The chain links TRBV3-1 (or the pseudogene TRBV3-2) to TRBJ1-1; tentative D call: TRBD1 (5 bases). In germline, CDR1 is LGHDT, CDR2 YNNKEL (reference sequence). V gave up 4 bases and J gave up 8 bases, with 14 bases separating them. The CDR3 has 13 amino acids. In DNA form, the CDR3 reads TGTGCCAGCAGCCTTACAGGCCGGGGGGAAGCTTTCTTT. Translation: CASSLTGRGEAFF.

The gene calls are TRBV5-6 and TRBJ2-5, with 10 bases lining up with TRBD2. V lost 0 bases, J lost 2 bases, and 13 bases stayed unmatched. Germline CDR1 reads SGHDT; CDR2 reads YYEEEE. This CDR3 comprises 19 residues. CDR3 nucleotides: TGTGCCAGCAGCTTGGTACTAGCGGGACCTCGGGGTAATCAAGAGACCCAGTACTTC. Its translation is CASSLVLAGPRGNQETQYF.

The genes are TRBV11-3 and TRBJ2-1, with D unresolved. There are 12 residues in the CDR3. CDR1 and CDR2 (germline): SGHNT, YENEEA. Trimming left V 5 bases short and J 10 bases short, with 12 bases between. CDR3 residues: CASSPPAVEQFF. CDR3 bases: TGTGCCAGCAGCCCCCCGGCGGTGGAGCAGTTCTTC. The full variable domain, completed using reference TRBV11-3 and TRBJ2-1, is EAGVVQSPRYKIIEKKQPVAFWCNPISGHNTLYWYLQNLGQGPELLIRYENEEAVDDSQLPKDRFSAERLKGVDSTLKIQPAELGDSAVYLCASSPPAVEQFFGPGTRLTVL.

The DNA of the CDR3 is TGTGCCACAACGCTTTTCGGGACTAGCGGTACCTACAATGAGCAGTTCTTC. This encodes CATTLFGTSGTYNEQFF. The chain carries TRBV27 and TRBJ2-1, with 11 bases fitting TRBD2. Per the germline V gene, CDR1 is MNHEY and CDR2 is SMNVEV (reference sequence). The CDR3 is made up of 17 amino acids. The junction had 13 bases not matched to a gene; V was cut back by 10 bases and J by 2 bases.

The chain has TRBV28 and TRBJ1-1; perhaps TRBD1 as D (6 bases). Trimming pared 6 bases from V and 3 bases from J, leaving 11 bases between. In germline, CDR1 is MDHEN, CDR2 SYDVKM. This CDR3 has 13 residues. CDR3 loop: CASSPGGHTEAFF. DNA of the CDR3: TGTGCCAGCAGCCCCGGGGGGCACACTGAAGCTTTCTTT.

This chain links TRBV27 with TRBJ2-7, with D possibly TRBD1 on 6 matching bases. This CDR3 spans 13 amino acids. V was trimmed by 2 bases and J by 1 base, leaving 6 bases between them. Germline assignment: CDR1 MNHEY and CDR2 SMNVEV (reference sequence). The CDR3 coding sequence is TGTGCCAGCAGTTTAACAGGGTCCTACGAGCAGTACTTC. It codes for CASSLTGSYEQYF.

The chain joins TRBV3-1 (or the pseudogene TRBV3-2) to TRBJ2-1; possible D gene TRBD2, 5 bases. This CDR3 region has 14 residues. Trimming left V 6 bases short and J 4 bases short, with 13 bases between. The germline gives CDR1 LGHDT, CDR2 YNNKEL (reference sequence). CDR3 sequence (DNA): TGTGCCAGCAGGCGGGCCCTGGGATACAATGAGCAGTTCTTC. It specifies CASRRALGYNEQFF.